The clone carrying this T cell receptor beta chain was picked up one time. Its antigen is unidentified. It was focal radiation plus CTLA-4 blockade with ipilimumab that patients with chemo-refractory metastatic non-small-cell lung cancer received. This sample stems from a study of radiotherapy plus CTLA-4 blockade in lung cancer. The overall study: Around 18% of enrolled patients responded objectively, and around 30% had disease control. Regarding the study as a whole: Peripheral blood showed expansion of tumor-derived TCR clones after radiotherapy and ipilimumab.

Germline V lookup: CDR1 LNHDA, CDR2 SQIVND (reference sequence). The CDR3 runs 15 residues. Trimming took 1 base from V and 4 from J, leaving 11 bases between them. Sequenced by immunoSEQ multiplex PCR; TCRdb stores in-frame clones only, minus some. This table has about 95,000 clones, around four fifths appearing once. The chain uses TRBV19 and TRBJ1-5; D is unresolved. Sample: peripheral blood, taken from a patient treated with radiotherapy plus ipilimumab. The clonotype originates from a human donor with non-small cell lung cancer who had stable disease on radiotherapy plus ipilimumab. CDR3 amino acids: CASSIGGVLNQPQHF. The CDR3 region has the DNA TGTGCCAGTAGTATAGGGGGAGTTTTAAATCAGCCCCAGCATTTT. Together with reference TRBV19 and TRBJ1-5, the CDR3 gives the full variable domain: DGGITQSPKYLFRKEGQNVTLSCEQNLNHDAMYWYRQDPGQGLRLIYYSQIVNDFQKGDIAEGYSVSREKKESFPLTVTSAQKNPTAFYLCASSIGGVLNQPQHFGDGTRLSIL.